This T cell receptor beta chain was captured by sequencing in a study of shared clonotypes between healthy human individuals. Study-level findings and limits: At large depth, rarefaction still showed sorted-subset sequencing to be incomplete.

CDR1 and CDR2 from the germline V gene are SEHNR and FQNEAQ (reference sequence). J lost 5 bases, V lost 5 bases, and 8 bases had no gene match. The CDR3 contains 15 residues. This clone has a handful of counts. Its cognate antigen is unknown. Repertoires were generated with immunoSEQ multiplex PCR, while TCRdb's copy carries only in-frame clones and drops some. The sample contains a few million clones, about 90% of which appear only once. This chain joins TRBV7-9 and TRBJ2-2; 7 bases agree with TRBD2. The sequenced sample was naive CD4+ T cells from PBMCs. Documented subset: CD45RA+ positively selected. This TCR was sampled from a man aged 18 to 29 in good health. Some clones in this sample may be carry-over from other donors' samples. CDR3 in amino acids: CASSLLGGRTGELFF. The DNA for the CDR3 is TGTGCCAGCAGCCTCCTCGGGGGGAGGACCGGGGAGCTGTTTTTT.